This paragraph covers one T cell receptor beta chain sequence. CDR1 MNHEY and CDR2 SVGEGT come from the germline V gene. After removal of 0 bases from V and 0 bases from J, the junction contained 8 bases not matched to a gene. This CDR3 region has 18 residues. Patients picked for sequencing had shown CD8+CD57+ cell expansion detected by flow cytometry. The data belong to a study of CD8+CD57+ T cells in acquired aplastic anemia. Using genomic DNA as the template, TCR beta VDJ and CDR3 profiling was carried out. TCRdb re-analysed the reads in MiXCR, keeping a single row per CDR3 protein. Of approximately 470,000 distinct CDR3 sequences listed, 25% to 40% are singletons.

Sequencing was performed on sorted CD4+, CD8+, or CD8+CD57+ T cells (not recorded which) from PBMCs. The V call is TRBV6-2 or TRBV6-3, the J call TRBJ1-3, with 7 bases lining up with TRBD1. The origin of this receptor is a human donor with aplastic anemia. The CDR3 region has the DNA TGTGCCAGCAGTTACTCGATCGGGACAGCGAACTCTGGAAACACCATATATTTT. Amino acid sequence: CASSYSIGTANSGNTIYF.